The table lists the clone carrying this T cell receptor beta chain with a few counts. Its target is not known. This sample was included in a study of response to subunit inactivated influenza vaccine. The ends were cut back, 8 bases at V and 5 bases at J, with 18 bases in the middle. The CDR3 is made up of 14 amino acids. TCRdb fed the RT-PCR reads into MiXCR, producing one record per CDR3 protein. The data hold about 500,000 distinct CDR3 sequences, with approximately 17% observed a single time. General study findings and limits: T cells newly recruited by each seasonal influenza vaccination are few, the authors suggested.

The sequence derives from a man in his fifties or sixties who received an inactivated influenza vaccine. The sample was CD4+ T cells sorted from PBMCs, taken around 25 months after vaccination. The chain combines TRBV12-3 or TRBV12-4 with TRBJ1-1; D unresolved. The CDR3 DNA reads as TGTGCCAGCCTCTCCCGCCGGGGAAGGACTGAAGCTTTCTTT. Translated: CASLSRRGRTEAFF.